This T cell receptor (beta chain) was found in a study of blood T cell repertoires in COVID-19. For the study at large: From the United States, Italy and Spain came samples of acute and convalescent COVID-19. The analysed material was cDNA or gDNA that came from T cells, B-cell-depleted T cells, or PBMCs.

Germline V gives CDR1 MDHEN, CDR2 SYDVKM. The CDR3 extends over 11 amino acids. V lost 2 bases, J lost 8 bases, and 6 bases lay in between. As processed by the authors: The authors estimated nucleated cell counts from reference gene primer amplification. The method was immunoSEQ multiplex PCR; TCRdb's version includes in-frame clones alone and lacks a portion of them. V, J and clone size are taken as reported in that table, and D and trimming were inferred from the DNA itself. The data hold about 140,000 clones, with 80% to 90% observed a single time. This chain joins TRBV28 and TRBJ1-2; tentative D call: TRBD1 (5 bases). The clonotype was recovered from a woman aged 40 to 50 with acute or convalescent COVID-19. What was sequenced was peripheral blood. CDR3 region: CASSLQGGYTF. The CDR3 bases are TGTGCCAGCAGTTTACAGGGAGGCTACACCTTC.